This T cell receptor beta chain derives from a study of T cells after yellow fever vaccination. TCRdb independently ran MiXCR on the 5' RACE reads; one entry per CDR3 protein. The table shows 400,000 or so distinct CDR3 sequences, with around 19% occurring only once. This clonotype was counted only a few times. V gave up 3 bases and J gave up 6 bases; unmatched junction bases: 8. The CDR3 is made up of 15 amino acids. This receptor was obtained from a man aged 18 to 30 who received the YFV17D yellow fever vaccine. Sequences were derived from PBMCs, sampled before the yellow fever booster vaccination. The rearrangement uses TRBV23-1 and TRBJ2-3, with TRBD2 matching 8 bases. TRBV23-1 is labeled an ORF, and its function is uncertain. CDR3 sequence: CASSQPGLVPDTQYF. CDR3 sequence (DNA): TGCGCCAGCAGTCAGCCGGGACTAGTTCCGGATACGCAGTATTTT.